One and the same sample provided the 30 T cell receptor beta chains below, sequenced in a study of CD8+CD57+ T cells in acquired aplastic anemia. Profiles of TCR beta VDJ and CDR3 were generated from a genomic DNA template. TCRdb re-derived calls from the reads in MiXCR, one entry per CDR3 protein. The table records around 210,000 distinct CDR3 sequences, around three fifths of them present only once. Patients who underwent sequencing had shown CD8+CD57+ cell expansion by flow cytometry. Material for sequencing was sorted CD4+, CD8+, or CD8+CD57+ T cells (not recorded which) from PBMCs. These receptors came from a human donor with aplastic anemia.

V is TRBV2 and J is TRBJ1-1; 9 bases match TRBD1. The CDR3 extends over 14 amino acids. Trimming at V came to 0 bases and at J to 10 bases, leaving 6 bases not matched to a gene. CDR1 and CDR2 from the germline V gene are SNHLY and FYNNEI. The CDR3 is CASSEAPGQGRAFF. CDR3 bases: TGTGCCAGCAGTGAAGCTCCGGGACAGGGAAGAGCTTTCTTT. The complete variable domain, with remaining parts taken from reference TRBV2 and TRBJ1-1, reads EPEVTQTPSHQVTQMGQEVILRCVPISNHLYFYWYRQILGQKVEFLVSFYNNEISEKSEIFDDQFSVERPDGSNFTLKIRSTKLEDSAMYFCASSEAPGQGRAFFGQGTRLTVV.

This clonotype was seen a handful of times. The genes are TRBV20-1 and TRBJ2-7; tentatively, D is TRBD2 (6 bases). This CDR3 comprises 17 residues. Germline CDR1 DFQATT, CDR2 SNEGSKA (reference sequence). V lost 0 bases, J lost 1 base, and 19 bases lay in between. The CDR3 reads CSARDPGEGIDSYEQYF. Here the CDR3 DNA reads TGCAGTGCTAGAGATCCGGGAGAGGGGATTGATTCCTACGAGCAGTACTTC.

This clonotype was seen only a few times. V usage is TRBV20-1 and J usage is TRBJ1-6; the D is unclear. Per the germline V gene, CDR1 is DFQATT and CDR2 is SNEGSKA (reference sequence). This CDR3 has 13 amino acids. With 1 base removed from V and 7 bases from J, the gap between germline ends came to 8 bases. The CDR3 DNA sequence: TGCAGTGCTAGAGTAGATATAAATTCACCCCTCCACTTT. This encodes CSARVDINSPLHF.

In this sample, this clonotype turned up once. The V gene is TRBV7-6, the J gene TRBJ2-1; 9 bases align to TRBD2. V was clipped by 5 bases and J by 5 bases; unmatched bases: 10. The CDR3 is 16 residues long. The germline gives CDR1 SGHVS, CDR2 FNYEAQ. CDR3 nucleotide sequence: TGTGCCAGCAGCACAATTCTAGCGGGGTATAACAATGAGCAGTTCTTC. Translating it yields CASSTILAGYNNEQFF.

The chain links TRBV29-1 to TRBJ1-1; tentatively, D is TRBD1 (5 bases). The germline gives CDR1 SQVTM, CDR2 ANQGSEA. The CDR3 runs to 12 residues. Deletions cut 5 bases from V and 0 bases from J, with 7 bases between. The CDR3 region has the DNA TGCAGCGTTTACAGGATGAACACTGAAGCTTTCTTT. Translation gives CSVYRMNTEAFF.

Comment on this clonotype: A much larger clone differs from this one at a single base, so this may be a read error. CDR3 sequence: CASSSPETQCF. DNA for the CDR3: TGTGCCAGCAGCTCTCCCGAGACCCAGTGCTTC. The chain links TRBV7-3 to TRBJ2-5; D is ambiguous. Looked up from germline, CDR1 is SGHTA and CDR2 is FQGTGA. The length of the CDR3 is 11 residues.

The rearrangement joins TRBV19 to TRBJ2-5; 9 positions match TRBD1. The CDR3 spans 13 residues. CDR1 LNHDA and CDR2 SQIVND come from the germline V gene (reference sequence). V was clipped by 6 bases and J by 4 bases; unmatched bases: 3. The chain's CDR3 is CASSQTGGETQYF. The CDR3, as DNA: TGTGCCAGTAGCCAGACAGGGGGAGAGACCCAGTACTTC.

A note on this clonotype: At one end, the junction sequence differs from germline, possibly due to a read error. The chain employs TRBV20-1 and TRBJ2-7; D unclear. This CDR3 spans 14 amino acids. Germline V gene sequence: CDR1 DFQATT, CDR2 SNEGSKA (reference sequence). CDR3 residues: CSARARTHTYEQYF. The CDR3 DNA follows: TGCAGTGCTAGAGCCAGGACGCATACCTACGAGCAGTATTTC.

The chain is built from TRBV7-2 and TRBJ2-7; D ambiguous. Per germline, CDR1 SGHTA and CDR2 FQGNSA. Trimming removed 3 bases from V and 5 bases from J, with 23 bases in between. This CDR3 spans 17 amino acids. As DNA, the CDR3 is TGTGCCAGCAGCTTCCCGGGTACCTACCTCTCTAAAGACGAGCAGTACTTC. Translating it yields CASSFPGTYLSKDEQYF.

A few counts support this clonotype. The chain has TRBV19 and TRBJ1-4; weak D call: TRBD1 (5 bases). CDR3 length: 15 residues. Trimming took off 6 bases at V and 7 bases at J, with 18 bases between the two ends. Germline CDR1 is LNHDA and CDR2 is SQIVND (reference sequence). The CDR3 is CASREQNKGSEKLFF. The CDR3 nucleotides are TGTGCCAGTAGAGAACAAAACAAGGGGAGTGAAAAACTGTTTTTT.

The CDR3 loop reads CASSWTGGEIQDGYTF. DNA of the CDR3: TGTGCCAGTAGCTGGACGGGGGGCGAAATCCAGGATGGCTACACCTTC. The V and J genes are TRBV19 and TRBJ1-2, with D maybe TRBD1 (6 bases). Germline CDR1 reads LNHDA; CDR2 reads SQIVND (reference sequence). V lost 6 bases and J lost 6, with 23 bases in between. CDR3 length equals 16 residues.

The V and J genes are TRBV14 and TRBJ2-2; D uncertain. The CDR3 spans 14 residues. Trimming pared 2 bases from V and 2 bases from J, leaving 6 bases between. From germline, CDR1 is SGHDN and CDR2 FVKESK. The chain's CDR3 is CASSQLDNTGELFF. In nucleotides, the CDR3 is TGTGCCAGCAGCCAACTGGACAACACCGGGGAGCTGTTTTTT.

The chain carries TRBV20-1 and TRBJ2-2; D is unresolved. Germline V gene data show CDR1 as DFQATT and CDR2 as SNEGSKA (reference sequence). CDR3 length: 12 residues. Trimming pared 6 bases from V and 7 bases from J, leaving 12 bases between. The CDR3 reads CSARWTGGELFF. For the CDR3, the DNA is TGCAGTGCCAGATGGACCGGCGGGGAGCTGTTTTTT.

On this clonotype itself: A junction end diverges from the germline sequence, so it may reflect a read error. The chain joins TRBV10-3 to TRBJ2-5; 8 bases match TRBD2. The germline CDR1 and CDR2 sequences are ENHRY and SYGVKD. The CDR3 has 17 residues. Written as DNA, the CDR3 is TGTGCCATCAGCTCTAGGGCCTTAGCGGGGCTACAAGAGACCCAATACTTC. This codes for CAISSRALAGLQETQYF.

CDR3 residues: CSLGGQRNTEAFF. DNA of the CDR3: TGCAGCCTCGGTGGACAGAGGAACACTGAAGCTTTCTTT. The chain has TRBV29-1 and TRBJ1-1; a weak D match, TRBD1 (6 bases). Trimming removed 8 bases at V and 1 base at J, with 14 bases between. Looked up from germline, CDR1 is SQVTM and CDR2 is ANQGSEA. The CDR3 extends over 13 amino acids.

The chain has TRBV2 and TRBJ2-1; D is perhaps TRBD1 or TRBD2 (6 bases each). Germline V CDR1 and CDR2: SNHLY, FYNNEI. The CDR3 spans 16 residues. V shed 1 base and J shed 5 bases, with 15 bases lying between them. CDR3 amino acids: CASSEGFRGANNEQFF. CDR3 bases: TGTGCCAGCAGTGAAGGGTTTAGGGGGGCGAACAATGAGCAGTTCTTC.

The chain combines TRBV7-9 with TRBJ1-2; 7 bases line up with TRBD1. CDR3 length: 14 amino acids. V shed 6 bases and J 4 bases; nucleotides not matched to a gene: 8. CDR1 is SEHNR, CDR2 FQNEAQ, per germline (reference sequence). The CDR3 DNA reads TGTGCCAGCAGAGAAGGGGGCGGTTTCTATGGCTACACCTTC. It specifies CASREGGGFYGYTF.

The J gene is TRBJ1-1, the V gene TRBV5-5, with no clear D. Trimming removed 2 bases from V and 8 bases from J, with 13 bases in between. The CDR3 runs 13 residues. Germline lookup yields CDR1 SGHKS and CDR2 YYEKEE (reference sequence). The CDR3 DNA reads TGTGCCAGCAGCTTTGCGGCGGCCTCCGAAGCTTTCTTT. It yields the protein CASSFAAASEAFF.

The chain is built from TRBV9 and TRBJ2-1, with TRBD2 matching 11 bases. The V gene's germline CDR1 is SGDLS and CDR2 YYNGEE. CDR3 size: 15 residues. The ends lost 2 bases at V and 5 bases at J; junction bases unmatched: 3. The CDR3 nucleotides read TGTGCCAGCAGCGTTAGCGGGGGGGCAAACAATGAGCAGTTCTTC. It translates to CASSVSGGANNEQFF.

The V gene is TRBV2, the J gene TRBJ1-4; 7 nucleotides match TRBD1. Germline CDR1 SNHLY, CDR2 FYNNEI. The CDR3 is made up of 12 amino acids. V was clipped by 6 bases and J by 13 bases; unmatched bases: 8. CDR3: CASRDRNYRLFF. DNA for the CDR3: TGTGCCAGCAGGGACAGGAATTATAGACTGTTTTTT.

The J gene is TRBJ2-1, the V gene TRBV7-2; 8 bases align to TRBD2. V shed 5 bases, J shed 9 bases, and the junction held 6 bases outside the gene matches. Germline CDR1 and CDR2: SGHTA and FQGNSA. This CDR3 comprises 13 residues. In DNA, the CDR3 is TGTGCCAGCAGCCAGCAACTAGCGGCTGAGCAGTTCTTC. Protein: CASSQQLAAEQFF.

This clonotype was recorded a few times. The chain employs TRBV2 and TRBJ1-6; 9 nucleotides align to TRBD1. Germline CDR1 is SNHLY and CDR2 is FYNNEI. V shed 2 bases, J shed 4 bases, and the junction held 12 bases outside the gene matches. The CDR3 length is 19 residues. For the CDR3, the DNA is TGTGCCAGCAGTGAATTTACGGGACAGGGAATAAGGTATAATTCACCCCTCCACTTT. Protein sequence: CASSEFTGQGIRYNSPLHF.

This clonotype came up once. The junction shows a germline mismatch at one end, possibly a read error. The gene calls are TRBV24-1 and TRBJ2-1; TRBD1 matches 8 bases. The CDR3 is made up of 16 amino acids. CDR1 and CDR2 from the germline V gene are KGHDR and SFDVKD. This chain's CDR3 is CATNDQGRGRLDEQFF. As DNA, the CDR3 is TGTGCCACCAATGATCAGGGCAGGGGGCGCCTCGATGAGCAGTTCTTC.

This chain joins TRBV7-7 and TRBJ2-2; 7 bases align to TRBD1. The germline gives CDR1 SSHAT, CDR2 FNYEAQ (reference sequence). V shed 4 bases and J 4 bases; nucleotides not matched to a gene: 9. This CDR3 is 16 amino acids long. For the CDR3, the DNA is TGTGCCAGCAGCTCCTCATCGACAGGGTCCACCGGGGAGCTGTTTTTT. Translated: CASSSSSTGSTGELFF.

There are a few counts of this clonotype. The rearrangement uses TRBV29-1 and TRBJ2-7, with unresolved D. Trimming removed 0 bases at V and 3 bases at J, with 6 bases between. In germline, CDR1 is SQVTM, CDR2 ANQGSEA. The CDR3 totals 12 residues. CDR3 in DNA: TGCAGCGTTGAAGACAGGAGCTACGAGCAGTACTTC. As protein: CSVEDRSYEQYF.

The genes are TRBV20-1 and TRBJ2-3; the D gene is possibly TRBD2 (6 bases). Germline-derived CDR1 and CDR2 are DFQATT and SNEGSKA (reference sequence). The CDR3 covers 13 residues. Trimming took off 5 bases at V and 4 bases at J, with 13 bases between the two ends. The DNA of the CDR3 is TGCAGTGCTGGAGCTAGCGTAGCAGATACGCAGTATTTT. Its translation is CSAGASVADTQYF.

The chain couples TRBV5-1 to TRBJ1-5; TRBD1 aligns across 10 bases. Germline V gives CDR1 SGHRS, CDR2 YFSETQ. V was clipped by 4 bases and J by 10 bases; unmatched bases: 8. The CDR3 totals 14 residues. The CDR3 nucleotides read TGCGCCAGCAGCCCGGGACAGGGGTCTCCACCCCAGCATTTT. Amino acids: CASSPGQGSPPQHF.

The chain employs TRBV5-8 and TRBJ1-2, with unresolved D. The CDR3 consists of 15 residues. Germline V gives CDR1 SGHTS, CDR2 YDEGEE. The ends were cut back, 7 bases at V and 6 bases at J, with 22 bases in the middle. CDR3 residues: CASYQKDRLANGYTF. CDR3 coding DNA: TGTGCCAGCTATCAAAAGGACCGTCTGGCCAATGGCTACACCTTC. Complete variable domain (other parts from reference TRBV5-8 and TRBJ1-2): EAGVTQSPTHLIKTRGQQATLRCSPISGHTSVYWYQQALGLGLQFLLWYDEGEERNRGNFPPRFSGRQFPNYSSELNVNALELEDSALYLCASYQKDRLANGYTFGSGTRLTVV.

This clonotype was counted once. V is TRBV29-1 and J is TRBJ1-1; 10 positions agree with TRBD1. Trimming took 4 bases from V and 4 from J; bases not matched to a gene: 9. The germline gives CDR1 SQVTM, CDR2 ANQGSEA. CDR3 size: 15 residues. Written as DNA, the CDR3 is TGCAGCGTTGGGTCGAGGACAGGGGGAGGCACTGAAGCTTTCTTT. It encodes CSVGSRTGGGTEAFF.

The chain couples TRBV20-1 to TRBJ2-1; D gene uncertain. Trimming removed 8 bases at V and 4 bases at J, with 6 bases between. From germline, CDR1 is DFQATT and CDR2 SNEGSKA (reference sequence). The CDR3 loop spans 10 amino acids. DNA of the CDR3: TGCAGTCTCCTTTACAATGAGCAGTTCTTC. Its translation: CSLLYNEQFF.